The 2 T cell receptor beta chains given below trace back to one sample, sequenced in a study of blood T cell repertoires in COVID-19. Some clones are missing from TCRdb's copy, which holds only in-frame ones; the method was immunoSEQ multiplex PCR. The data hold approximately 480,000 clones, with roughly nine tenths observed a single time. The sample comprised peripheral blood. The source of these receptors is a man aged 18 to 30 with COVID-19, enrolled during active disease.

The chain uses TRBV18 and TRBJ1-2, with D perhaps matching TRBD1 (5 bases). Germline V gene lookup returns CDR1 KGHSH and CDR2 LQKENI. The ends were cut back, 3 bases at V and 8 bases at J, with 19 bases in the middle. CDR3 size: 15 residues. Here the CDR3 reads CASSPLRDEGVGYTF. The CDR3 DNA reads TGTGCCAGCTCACCGCTCCGAGATGAAGGGGTGGGCTACACCTTC.

V is TRBV19 and J is TRBJ2-3; D call uncertain. Trimming cost V 7 bases and J 11 bases, with 19 bases left between them. The CDR3 extends over 13 amino acids. Germline V lookup: CDR1 LNHDA, CDR2 SQIVND (reference sequence). DNA for the CDR3: TGTGCCAGTAAAAGGCGGCAGATGCGTGGGCAGTATTTT. This encodes CASKRRQMRGQYF.